This T cell receptor delta chain was recovered during a study of Vδ1+ human thymocytes listed by TCRdb under 2018. Looking at the study overall: The study characterised mRNA-level TRG and TRD CDR3 repertoires of highly purified Vdelta1+ thymocytes from young children as a data resource. Validation of the multiplex-based CDR3 amplicon strategy against 5'RACE-based CDR3 amplicon generation methods had been performed previously. What the work shows at the level of the full study, not this receptor alone: Even though sort purity was high, about 19% of thymic TRD sequences were Vdelta2 (and few were Vdelta3), which was not the case for the peripheral blood Vdelta1+ controls. The authors advised highly purified populations and single-cell validation, since unexpected Vdelta2 sequences could cause misinterpretation of bulk repertoire data. Because no clustering by age or sex was seen, donors were not stratified by age or sex in the analyses. Many TRG clonotypes were shared between donors (up to roughly 6.9x10^3), whereas TRD repertoires were essentially private (max roughly 120 shared). Unlike the oligoclonal repertoires in peripheral blood, the thymic TRG and TRD repertoires appeared highly polyclonal, with Gaussian CDR3 length distributions.

RNA extraction was carried out with the RNeasy mini kit, and reverse transcription was then done using Superscript III. To generate the CDR3 amplicons, a multiplex PCR was run using pooled V-gene forward primers together with a constant-region reverse primer that carried Illumina adaptor overhangs. Amplicons were gel-purified, then indexed with Nextera index primers over about 8 extra PCR cycles and purified with AMPure XP beads. Sequencing of the libraries was done on an Illumina MiSeq using paired-end 250 bp reads, dual indexing and a roughly 20% PhiX spike-in. Turning to the authors' computational methods: Read quality was checked with FastQC, and TRG read pairs were merged using ea-utils fastq-join. IMGT/HighV-QUEST was used to annotate sequences, retaining only productive sequences with an unambiguous V-gene assignment, and each clonotype was defined by an identical CDR3 sequence. For downstream analysis, the tools were VDJtools 1.1.1, tcR 2.2.3, Treemap and vegan Shannon diversity in R 3.4.4. Clone calls in TCRdb were regenerated from the public reads with CATT, after which identical DNA sequences shared one row. These V and J calls rely on TCRdb rather than the paper's analysis. The sample table lists about 27,000 delta-chain clones, about 29% of them with a count of one. The ten largest clones take up around 1.4% of the sample.

The sample holds one count of this clone. Its antigen target is currently unknown. This clone may be a read error of a much larger clone one base away. Thymic samples were depleted of alphabeta T cells, then CD3+ TCRVdelta1+ TCRVdelta2- thymocytes were FACS-sorted. A purity of roughly 98% to 99.6% was achieved for sorted Vdelta1+ thymocytes. Thymic specimens came from 8 or 9 paediatric patients undergoing corrective cardiac surgery, aged from about 5 days to 17 months. Thymic tissue was dispersed and mononuclear cells isolated on a Histopaque-1077 density gradient. For staining, the antibodies used were anti-TCRVdelta1 clone TS8.2, anti-TCRVdelta2 clone B6, anti-CD3 clone HIT3a and anti-TCRalphabeta clone IP26. The CDR3 measures 21 amino acids from cysteine to phenylalanine. Just CDR3 DNA is preserved here, 63 bases in frame from base 1. The germline V gene sets CDR1 to TSWWSYY and CDR2 to QGS.

The source is a boy in the first two years of life who had congenital heart surgery. The chain employs TRDV1 and TRDJ1, with TRDD3 perhaps the D gene, on 7 matching bases. The sample consisted of Vdelta1+ gamma-delta thymocytes from the thymus. Per the publication, the cell subset or site label means: FACS-sorted CD3+ TCRalphabeta- TCRVdelta1+ TCRVdelta2- thymocytes. Here the CDR3 is given as CAVGELPLPFPTEGGPGGLIF. The DNA reads TGTGCTGTTGGGGAACTCCCCCTCCCCTTCCCAACTGAAGGCGGCCCTGGGGGGCTCATCTTT.